Following are 13 T cell receptor beta chains from one sample sequenced in a study of beta chain features in type 1 diabetes. Sequencing targeted expressed TCRB transcripts, as all isolated RNA had been reverse transcribed. Only in-frame clones appear in the TCRdb table, and some are missing; sequencing was by immunoSEQ multiplex PCR. In the table there are under 900,000 clones, roughly 15% of which are singletons. Sequenced material: naive CD4+ T cells from blood. These receptors all stem from a woman aged 18-29 years in good health.

This clone showed up just a few times. The chain employs TRBV7-8 and TRBJ2-7; the match to TRBD1 covers 9 bases. Losses at the gene ends were 5 bases for V and 1 base for J; bases not matched to a gene: 9. CDR3 length: 16 residues. The V gene's germline CDR1 is SGHVS and CDR2 FQNEAQ. The CDR3 loop reads CASSQTGQGGSYEQYF. CDR3 in DNA: TGTGCCAGCAGCCAGACGGGACAGGGTGGGTCCTACGAGCAGTACTTC.

This clone was observed a handful of times. The chain recombines TRBV2 with TRBJ2-2, with 7 positions matching TRBD1. This CDR3 contains 13 residues. Trimming removed 6 bases from V and 5 bases from J; junction bases left unmatched: 3. Germline CDR1 and CDR2: SNHLY and FYNNEI. In DNA form, the CDR3 reads TGTGCCAGCAGGAAGACAGGGACCGGGGAGCTGTTTTTT. Protein sequence: CASRKTGTGELFF.

The gene calls are TRBV21-1 and TRBJ1-1; TRBD1, the table's D call, was not compared with the DNA. TRBV21-1 corresponds to a pseudogene. The length of the CDR3 is 15 residues. The CDR3 protein is CASSKIKGLGTEAFF. In DNA form, the CDR3 reads TGTGCCAGCAGCAAAATTAAGGGGCTGGGTACTGAAGCTTTCTTT.

The chain is built from TRBV5-4 and TRBJ2-3, with D unresolved. The CDR3 contains 15 residues. Germline V CDR1 and CDR2: SGHNT, YYREEE (reference sequence). V was cut by 0 bases and J by 8 bases, with 16 bases left in between. The CDR3 loop reads CASSLDGIRFGTQYF. The CDR3 bases are TGTGCCAGCAGCTTGGATGGTATCCGCTTCGGTACGCAGTATTTT.

V is TRBV5-5 and J is TRBJ1-2; 7 bases line up with TRBD1. The CDR3 runs 12 residues. The germline V gene has CDR1 SGHKS and CDR2 YYEKEE (reference sequence). With 3 bases clipped from V and 7 bases from J, the junction kept 3 bases outside the gene matches. CDR3 in amino acids: CASSSGQAGYTF. CDR3 nucleotide sequence: TGTGCCAGCAGCTCCGGACAGGCTGGCTACACCTTC. Looking up the rest from reference TRBV5-5 and TRBJ1-2 gives the full variable domain: DAGVTQSPTHLIKTRGQQVTLRCSPISGHKSVSWYQQVLGQGPQFIFQYYEKEERGRGNFPDRFSARQFPNYSSELNVNALLLGDSALYLCASSSGQAGYTFGSGTRLTVV.

The chain couples TRBV7-2 to TRBJ2-4; the D call may be TRBD1 or TRBD2 (5 bases each). The CDR3 consists of 15 residues. Trimming took 2 bases from V and 3 from J, leaving 11 bases between them. Per the germline V gene, CDR1 is SGHTA and CDR2 is FQGNSA. The CDR3 bases are TGTGCCAGCAGCTTACGGGGCTTCGGCAAAAACATTCAGTACTTC. It is translated as CASSLRGFGKNIQYF.

The chain recombines TRBV15 with TRBJ2-5; D is undetermined. V gave up 1 base and J gave up 4 bases, with 13 bases separating them. The CDR3 totals 15 residues. Germline V gives CDR1 LNHNV, CDR2 YYDKDF (reference sequence). CDR3 protein: CATSRAPSPLETQYF. The CDR3 nucleotides read TGTGCCACCAGCAGAGCTCCGTCTCCACTAGAGACCCAGTACTTC.

The table lists this clone with a few counts. This rearrangement joins TRBV10-3 to TRBJ2-1, with 13 bases lining up with TRBD2. CDR3 length: 16 residues. The V gene's germline CDR1 is ENHRY and CDR2 SYGVKD. V gave up 5 bases and J gave up 7 bases; unmatched junction bases: 8. The CDR3 DNA reads TGTGCCATCAGTATCGCCGGGACTAGCGGGACAAATGAGCAGTTCTTC. Protein sequence: CAISIAGTSGTNEQFF.

This clone was detected a few times. The chain employs TRBV2 and TRBJ1-5; no definite D call. The CDR3 runs 15 residues. Germline V gene sequence: CDR1 SNHLY, CDR2 FYNNEI. The V end was cut by 1 base, the J end by 1 base, with 8 bases between. This CDR3 reads CASSEGRVSNQPQHF. The DNA for the CDR3 is TGTGCCAGCAGTGAAGGGCGGGTAAGCAATCAGCCCCAGCATTTT.

The chain combines TRBV28 with TRBJ1-5; maybe TRBD1 (5 bases). The CDR3 is 15 amino acids. The germline gives CDR1 MDHEN, CDR2 SYDVKM. V lost 7 bases and J lost 1, with 14 bases in between. CDR3 bases: TGTGCCAGCATTTCTTCCAGGGCGAGCAATCAGCCCCAGCATTTT. Its translation is CASISSRASNQPQHF.

This clone was found a few times. V gene TRBV27 combines with J gene TRBJ2-1; D unresolved. The CDR3 covers 14 residues. V lost 8 bases and J lost 4, with 15 bases in between. CDR1 MNHEY and CDR2 SMNVEV come from the germline V gene (reference sequence). The CDR3 bases are TGTGCCAGCGCCGGTGGGTGGGCTTACAATGAGCAGTTCTTC. It translates to CASAGGWAYNEQFF.

This clone showed up just a few times. V is TRBV7-8 and J is TRBJ2-1; 13 bases agree with TRBD2. The CDR3 contains 18 residues. Germline values: CDR1 SGHVS, CDR2 FQNEAQ. V dropped 0 bases and J dropped 6; count of bases not matched to a gene: 8. In DNA form, the CDR3 reads TGTGCCAGCAGCTTAGCGTATGGACTAGCGGGAGTCTCCAATGAGCAGTTCTTC. This sequence encodes CASSLAYGLAGVSNEQFF.

In this sample, this clone turned up a few times. V gene TRBV25-1 combines with J gene TRBJ2-3; D call uncertain. V gave up 3 bases and J gave up 1 base, with 11 bases separating them. The CDR3 is made up of 15 amino acids. Germline V CDR1 and CDR2: MGHDK, SYGVNS. The DNA for the CDR3 is TGTGCCAGCAGTGATACTCGGACCGGCACAGATACGCAGTATTTT. Translation gives CASSDTRTGTDTQYF.